Following are 24 T cell receptor beta chains from one sample sequenced in a study of blood T cell repertoires in COVID-19. TCRdb's copy holds only in-frame clones and misses some; the assay was immunoSEQ multiplex PCR. The sample contains some 140,000 clones, around 83% of which appear only once. Sequencing was carried out using peripheral blood. The receptors stem from a woman aged 60 to 75 with COVID-19, enrolled during active disease.

The V gene is TRBV5-8, the J gene TRBJ1-4; 10 nucleotides align to TRBD1. Germline loops: CDR1 SGHTS, CDR2 YDEGEE. The CDR3 is made up of 15 amino acids. V gave up 4 bases and J gave up 8 bases; unmatched junction bases: 8. The CDR3 DNA is TGTGCCAGCAGCGAGGGGACAGGGGTAGGGGAAAAACTGTTTTTT. This encodes CASSEGTGVGEKLFF.

The V gene is TRBV6-6, the J gene TRBJ1-3; D is ambiguous. Per the germline V gene, CDR1 is MNHNY and CDR2 is SVGAGI (reference sequence). CDR3 size: 14 residues. V lost 0 bases, J lost 3 bases, and 6 bases lay in between. The CDR3 reads CASSYSGVGNTIYF. The CDR3, as DNA: TGTGCCAGCAGTTACTCCGGTGTTGGAAACACCATATATTTT.

V is TRBV6-2 or TRBV6-3 and J is TRBJ2-3, with a tentative D call TRBD2 (6 bases). V was cut by 5 bases and J by 4 bases, with 19 bases left in between. The V gene's germline CDR1 is MNHEY and CDR2 SVGEGT. The CDR3 loop spans 16 amino acids. The CDR3 nucleotides are TGTGCCAGCAGTCCGAGCGGGCGGGTCGGTCCAGATACGCAGTATTTT. Its translation is CASSPSGRVGPDTQYF.

V and J are TRBV5-6 and TRBJ2-1; 11 bases agree with TRBD2. The ends lost 6 bases at V and 5 bases at J; junction bases unmatched: 7. Per the germline V gene, CDR1 is SGHDT and CDR2 is YYEEEE. The CDR3 is 15 residues long. This CDR3 is CASTLAGGNNNEQFF. The CDR3 DNA follows: TGTGCCAGCACCCTAGCGGGAGGAAATAACAATGAGCAGTTCTTC.

This clone was observed a few times. Germline is not matched at one junction end, which may reflect a read error. The chain carries TRBV7-7 and TRBJ2-1; D is possibly TRBD1 (6 bases). Germline CDR1 SSHAT, CDR2 FNYEAQ (reference sequence). This CDR3 comprises 14 residues. CDR3: CASSSSGTNNEQFF. CDR3 nucleotide sequence: TGTGCTAGCAGCTCCTCCGGGACAAACAATGAGCAGTTCTTC.

CDR3: CASWGEDRPNQPQHF. As DNA, the CDR3 is TGTGCCAGTTGGGGGGAGGACAGGCCCAATCAGCCCCAGCATTTT. This chain connects TRBV6-5 to TRBJ1-5; TRBD1 matches 7 bases. CDR1 and CDR2 from the germline V gene are MNHEY and SVGAGI. V was pared by 9 bases and J by 3 bases, with 11 bases of the junction left unmatched. The CDR3 is 15 residues long.

CDR3 nucleotides: TGTGCCAGCAGTCCCCGGCGGACTAGCGGCAGAACCTACGAGCAGTACTTC. It yields the protein CASSPRRTSGRTYEQYF. The chain joins TRBV27 to TRBJ2-7, with 10 bases fitting TRBD2. This CDR3 contains 17 residues. V was clipped by 5 bases and J by 2 bases; unmatched bases: 12. CDR1 is MNHEY and CDR2 is SMNVEV in the germline V gene (reference sequence).

V usage is TRBV7-9 and J usage is TRBJ1-1; D unclear. This CDR3 is built from 18 residues. Trimming stripped 5 bases from V and 0 bases from J, with 22 bases between. Germline V gene sequence: CDR1 SEHNR, CDR2 FQNEAQ (reference sequence). The chain's CDR3 is CASSLPRSSGGLNTEAFF. DNA of the CDR3: TGTGCCAGCAGCCTCCCCCGTAGTAGTGGAGGACTGAACACTGAAGCTTTCTTT.

A few counts support this clone. The rearrangement links TRBV9 to TRBJ1-1; 11 bases map to TRBD1. Germline V gives CDR1 SGDLS, CDR2 YYNGEE. The CDR3 has 14 residues. Trimming at V came to 4 bases and at J to 5 bases, leaving 4 bases not matched to a gene. The CDR3 region has the DNA TGTGCCAGCAGCACCGGGACAGGGGGTACTGAAGCTTTCTTT. Its translation: CASSTGTGGTEAFF.

This sequence joins TRBV19 and TRBJ2-1, with 8 positions matching TRBD1. Germline CDR1 and CDR2: LNHDA and SQIVND (reference sequence). The J segment lost 2 bases and the V segment lost 11 bases, leaving 14 bases of the junction unmatched. This CDR3 has 16 amino acids. CDR3 sequence: CACTTGGGNPYNEQFF. The CDR3 DNA is TGTGCCTGCACTACAGGGGGAGGAAATCCCTACAATGAGCAGTTCTTC.

This chain uses TRBV9 with TRBJ1-1; the D gene is possibly TRBD1 (6 bases). There are 12 residues in the CDR3. Trimming removed 4 bases at V and 5 bases at J, with 9 bases between. The germline V gene has CDR1 SGDLS and CDR2 YYNGEE. CDR3 amino acids: CASSPGQTEAFF. CDR3 coding DNA: TGTGCCAGCAGCCCAGGACAGACTGAAGCTTTCTTT.

Comment on this clone: The sample holds other DNA sequences that translate to the same CDR3. The rearrangement links TRBV3-1 (or the pseudogene TRBV3-2) to TRBJ2-3; 7 bases align to TRBD1. After removal of 2 bases from V and 3 bases from J, the junction contained 2 bases not matched to a gene. CDR3 size: 14 residues. Germline CDR1 reads LGHDT; CDR2 reads YNNKEL (reference sequence). Here the CDR3 DNA reads TGTGCCAGCAGCCAACTGACAGGGACAGATACGCAGTATTTT. Its translation is CASSQLTGTDTQYF.

The genes are TRBV7-3 and TRBJ1-1; D may be TRBD1 (5 bases). In germline, CDR1 is SGHTA, CDR2 FQGTGA. CDR3 length equals 14 residues. Trimming left V 5 bases short and J 2 bases short, with 12 bases between. CDR3 sequence: CASSLGATNTEAFF. DNA for the CDR3: TGTGCCAGCAGCCTAGGGGCCACCAACACTGAAGCTTTCTTT.

This clone was recorded a few times. The rearrangement links TRBV7-9 to TRBJ1-2, with D possibly TRBD1 on 6 matching bases. V was cut by 5 bases and J by 8 bases, with 18 bases left in between. The CDR3 covers 14 residues. The germline CDR1 and CDR2 sequences are SEHNR and FQNEAQ (reference sequence). The CDR3 reads CASSPPEGGRGYTF. The DNA of the CDR3 is TGTGCCAGCAGCCCTCCAGAGGGGGGGAGAGGCTACACCTTC. Using reference TRBV7-9 and TRBJ1-2 for the parts outside the CDR3, the full variable domain is DTGVSQNPRHKITKRGQNVTFRCDPISEHNRLYWYRQTLGQGPEFLTYFQNEAQLEKSRLLSDRFSAERPKGSFSTLEIQRTEQGDSAMYLCASSPPEGGRGYTFGSGTRLTVV.

J is TRBJ2-1 and V is TRBV19; D gene ambiguous. Deletions cut 3 bases from V and 0 bases from J, with 9 bases between. This CDR3 is 15 amino acids long. CDR1 and CDR2 (germline): LNHDA, SQIVND (reference sequence). The CDR3 loop reads CASSITPHSYNEQFF. In DNA, the CDR3 is TGTGCCAGTAGTATCACACCCCACTCCTACAATGAGCAGTTCTTC.

The chain links TRBV6-5 to TRBJ2-7, with D perhaps TRBD2 (5 bases). The CDR3 consists of 14 residues. Looked up from germline, CDR1 is MNHEY and CDR2 is SVGAGI. Trimming shortened V by 6 bases and J by 1 base, and 13 bases separated the two germline ends. For the CDR3, the DNA is TGTGCCAGCAGCCTGATCACGGGATCCTACGAGCAGTACGTC. Translated: CASSLITGSYEQYV.

The chain couples TRBV25-1 to TRBJ1-3; possible D gene TRBD1, 6 bases. The CDR3 is 16 amino acids. Germline V lookup: CDR1 MGHDK, CDR2 SYGVNS. V lost 11 bases and J 2 bases, leaving 22 bases between the germline ends. Here the CDR3 DNA reads TGTGCCCGGAAGATTGGACAGCTAGTTCCTGGAAACACCATATATTTT. This encodes CARKIGQLVPGNTIYF.

The chain combines TRBV2 with TRBJ1-5; TRBD1 aligns across 7 bases. Per germline, CDR1 SNHLY and CDR2 FYNNEI. The CDR3 loop spans 14 amino acids. V lost 7 bases, J lost 3 bases, and 6 bases stayed unmatched. CDR3 sequence: CASTSGQLNQPQHF. The DNA of the CDR3 is TGTGCCAGCACCTCGGGACAGCTCAATCAGCCCCAGCATTTT. Full variable domain (remainder filled in from reference TRBV2 and TRBJ1-5): EPEVTQTPSHQVTQMGQEVILRCVPISNHLYFYWYRQILGQKVEFLVSFYNNEISEKSEIFDDQFSVERPDGSNFTLKIRSTKLEDSAMYFCASTSGQLNQPQHFGDGTRLSIL.

The V call is TRBV4-2, the J call TRBJ2-2, with 10 bases fitting TRBD2. The junction had 4 bases not matched to a gene; V was cut back by 3 bases and J by 9 bases. CDR1 and CDR2 (germline): LGHNA, YNFKEQ. The CDR3 runs to 14 residues. CDR3 nucleotide sequence: TGTGCCAGCAGCCAGGGGACTAGCGACCGGGAGCTGTTTTTT. This encodes CASSQGTSDRELFF.

This clone was observed once. V usage is TRBV5-1 and J usage is TRBJ2-2; 7 nucleotides match TRBD1. The germline V gene has CDR1 SGHRS and CDR2 YFSETQ. The CDR3 runs 15 residues. V lost 4 bases, J lost 4 bases, and 7 bases stayed unmatched. This chain's CDR3 is CASSPSGQSTGELFF. In DNA form, the CDR3 reads TGCGCCAGCAGCCCCTCGGGACAGTCCACCGGGGAGCTGTTTTTT. The full variable domain, with the rest looked up from reference TRBV5-1 and TRBJ2-2, is KAGVTQTPRYLIKTRGQQVTLSCSPISGHRSVSWYQQTPGQGLQFLFEYFSETQRNKGNFPGRFSGRQFSNSRSEMNVSTLELGDSALYLCASSPSGQSTGELFFGEGSRLTVL.

In this sample, this clone turned up once. The chain carries TRBV7-8 and TRBJ2-1; D remains ambiguous. V lost 1 base, J lost 0 bases, and 7 bases lay in between. This CDR3 has 15 residues. Germline assignment: CDR1 SGHVS and CDR2 FQNEAQ. The CDR3 sequence is CASSLVSVSYNEQFF. The DNA for the CDR3 is TGTGCCAGCAGCTTAGTAAGCGTCTCCTACAATGAGCAGTTCTTC.

The chain joins TRBV6-1 to TRBJ2-7; 11 bases map to TRBD2. The CDR3 sequence is 15 residues long. V lost 2 bases, J lost 7 bases, and 7 bases stayed unmatched. The germline V gene encodes CDR1 MNHNS and CDR2 SASEGT. The CDR3 sequence: CASSEITSGSREQYF. The DNA for the CDR3 is TGTGCCAGCAGTGAAATTACTAGCGGGAGTCGAGAGCAGTACTTC.

V is TRBV19 and J is TRBJ2-1; 9 nucleotides align to TRBD1. The length of the CDR3 is 16 residues. From germline, CDR1 is LNHDA and CDR2 SQIVND (reference sequence). Trimming removed 2 bases from V and 5 bases from J; junction bases left unmatched: 7. CDR3 sequence reads: CASSINRGLLNNEQFF. In DNA form, the CDR3 reads TGTGCCAGTAGTATAAACAGGGGGCTTCTAAACAATGAGCAGTTCTTC.

The V call is TRBV7-9, the J call TRBJ1-1; 9 bases are shared with TRBD1. In germline, CDR1 is SEHNR, CDR2 FQNEAQ (reference sequence). Trimming removed 4 bases from V and 1 base from J; junction bases left unmatched: 4. The CDR3 length is 15 residues. CDR3 sequence (DNA): TGTGCCAGCAGCTCCCGGACAGGGGAGAACACTGAAGCTTTCTTT. Its translation is CASSSRTGENTEAFF.